Given below is one T cell receptor beta chain in context. Its antigen is not identified. Treatment indicated: oral pan-JAK inhibitor, 5-10 mg twice daily. Peripheral blood and lesional scalp punch biopsies came from alopecia areata patients. RNA, once extracted, was reverse transcribed into cDNA for use as the sequencing template. Generated by immunoSEQ multiplex PCR, the TCRdb table keeps only in-frame clones and is missing some. Of under 250,000 clones in the sample, around 57% were seen once. The sample is drawn from a study of CD8+ T cells in alopecia areata. Study-wide points: More clonal than normal scalp was lesional scalp, particularly alopecia totalis/universalis. Scalp and blood samples kept many expanded lesional clones throughout tofacitinib.

The V gene's germline CDR1 is SQVTM and CDR2 ANQGSEA. The V end lost 6 bases, the J end lost 4 bases, and 15 bases lay between the germline ends. The CDR3 spans 13 residues. The sequence was collected from a human donor with alopecia areata. Sequences were derived from CD4+ T cells sorted from blood, sampled at week 4, from a patient treated with tofacitinib. This chain connects TRBV29-1 to TRBJ1-2; D is ambiguous. CDR3 in DNA: TGCAGCGTCGGTATCGACCCCTCCTATGGCTACACCTTC. Translation: CSVGIDPSYGYTF. The variable domain in full, completed from reference TRBV29-1 and TRBJ1-2, reads SAVISQKPSRDICQRGTSLTIQCQVDSQVTMMFWYRQQPGQSLTLIATANQGSEATYESGFVIDKFPISRPNLTFSTLTVSNMSPEDSSIYLCSVGIDPSYGYTFGSGTRLTVV.